This T cell receptor (beta chain) was sequenced in a study of blood T cell repertoires in COVID-19. Data came from immunoSEQ multiplex PCR; TCRdb stores just in-frame clones and leaves some out. Of about 51,000 clones in the sample, approximately 78% were seen once. V lost 1 base and J 9 bases, leaving 13 bases between the germline ends. The CDR3 is 13 residues long. CDR1 is SGHDT and CDR2 is YYEEEE in the germline V gene. Sequencing was done on a sample of peripheral blood. The TCR originated in a human donor with acute or convalescent COVID-19. The donor label of this sample is uncertain. V usage is TRBV5-6 and J usage is TRBJ1-1; possible D gene TRBD1, 6 bases. Here the CDR3 reads CASSLLRQGKAFF. CDR3 nucleotide sequence: TGTGCCAGCAGCTTGCTACGGCAGGGGAAAGCTTTCTTT.